The 21 T cell receptor beta chains reported below all come from one sample, sequenced in a study of shared clonotypes between healthy human individuals. Profiled with immunoSEQ multiplex PCR; TCRdb holds only in-frame clones, not every one. The sample consists of a few million clones, less than 95% of them appearing once. What was sequenced was naive CD4+ T cells from PBMCs. Subset described: CD45RA+ positively selected. All receptors derive from a man aged 18 to 29 in good health. Some clones in this sample may be carry-over from other donors' samples.

The sample holds one count of this clone. J is TRBJ2-3 and V is TRBV29-1, with no clear D. The CDR3 loop spans 11 amino acids. V shed 5 bases and J shed 6 bases, with 9 bases lying between them. In germline, CDR1 is SQVTM, CDR2 ANQGSEA. CDR3 sequence: CSVRPEDTQYF. The CDR3 region has the DNA TGCAGCGTTCGGCCAGAGGATACGCAGTATTTT.

The chain is built from TRBV6-5 and TRBJ2-1; 7 nucleotides agree with TRBD2. Trimming cost V 3 bases and J 0 bases; bases outside gene matches: 5. The CDR3 totals 16 residues. Germline V gene sequence: CDR1 MNHEY, CDR2 SVGAGI. CDR3 residues: CASSYALAASYNEQFF. The DNA of the CDR3 is TGTGCCAGCAGTTATGCCCTAGCGGCCTCCTACAATGAGCAGTTCTTC.

As regards this clone: The same CDR3 is also encoded by other DNA sequences in this sample. The rearrangement joins TRBV28 to TRBJ1-3; D call uncertain. Trimming took 3 bases from V and 0 from J, leaving 9 bases between them. Germline V gene sequence: CDR1 MDHEN, CDR2 SYDVKM. The CDR3 has 15 amino acids. The CDR3 DNA reads as TGTGCCAGCAGTTTCAGGACGAGCTCTGGAAACACCATATATTTT. Residues: CASSFRTSSGNTIYF.

CDR3 amino acids: CASSVAAGEKGTQYF. The CDR3 bases are TGTGCCAGCAGCGTAGCGGCAGGGGAGAAAGGTACGCAGTATTTT. The chain recombines TRBV9 with TRBJ2-3, with D possibly being TRBD1 (6 bases). The CDR3 is 15 residues long. Trimming left V 0 bases short and J 8 bases short, with 16 bases between. Germline V gene data show CDR1 as SGDLS and CDR2 as YYNGEE.

The J gene is TRBJ1-6, the V gene TRBV11-2; D call uncertain. The CDR3 sequence is 15 residues long. V was pared by 2 bases and J by 7 bases, with 12 bases between. CDR1 and CDR2 (germline): SGHAT, FQNNGV. CDR3 amino acids: CASSLRAIWNSPLHF. CDR3 coding DNA: TGTGCCAGCAGCTTAAGGGCCATATGGAATTCACCCCTCCACTTT. The entire variable domain, with the rest obtained from reference TRBV11-2 and TRBJ1-6, is as follows: EAGVAQSPRYKIIEKRQSVAFWCNPISGHATLYWYQQILGQGPKLLIQFQNNGVVDDSQLPKDRFSAERLKGVDSTLKIQPAKLEDSAVYLCASSLRAIWNSPLHFGNGTRLTVT.

The CDR3 is CASSLGPGSYEQYF. The CDR3 region has the DNA TGTGCCAGCAGCTTAGGGCCGGGGAGCTACGAGCAGTACTTC. The chain uses TRBV11-2 and TRBJ2-7; D might be TRBD2 (5 bases). Trimming stripped 1 base from V and 3 bases from J, with 10 bases between. The V gene's germline CDR1 is SGHAT and CDR2 FQNNGV. The CDR3 has 14 residues.

Comments on this clone: The same CDR3 can be traced to other DNA sequences in this sample. The J gene is TRBJ1-1, the V gene TRBV5-1; a possible D gene is TRBD1 (5 bases). Looked up from germline, CDR1 is SGHRS and CDR2 is YFSETQ. The V end was cut by 0 bases, the J end by 4 bases, with 10 bases between. This CDR3 contains 14 residues. In DNA form, the CDR3 reads TGCGCCAGCAGCTTGGCTGGGGGGGGCACTGAAGCTTTCTTT. Translation: CASSLAGGGTEAFF.

This rearrangement joins TRBV7-9 to TRBJ2-7; possibly TRBD2 for D (6 bases). This CDR3 comprises 16 residues. With 0 bases removed from V and 1 base from J, the gap between germline ends came to 13 bases. Germline lookup yields CDR1 SEHNR and CDR2 FQNEAQ (reference sequence). CDR3 sequence: CASSLAASALSYEQYF. CDR3 sequence (DNA): TGTGCCAGCAGCTTAGCGGCTAGCGCACTTTCCTACGAGCAGTACTTC.

This clone was seen only once. The genes are TRBV5-1 and TRBJ1-5, with no clear D. The V gene's germline CDR1 is SGHRS and CDR2 YFSETQ. V was trimmed by 5 bases and J by 3 bases, leaving 9 bases between them. The CDR3 extends over 13 amino acids. The CDR3 sequence: CASSNGLNQPQHF. For the CDR3, the DNA is TGCGCCAGCAGTAACGGTCTCAATCAGCCCCAGCATTTT.

On this clone itself: Other DNA sequences in the sample encode the same CDR3. The chain carries TRBV5-1 and TRBJ1-2; D ambiguous. Germline CDR1 and CDR2: SGHRS and YFSETQ. The CDR3 consists of 14 residues. Between the trimmed V and J ends, which lost 4 bases and 4 bases, there was a span of 14 bases. The CDR3 nucleotides read TGCGCCAGCAGCCTCGGCGGAGGGCTCTATGGCTACACCTTC. Amino acid sequence: CASSLGGGLYGYTF.

The rearrangement joins TRBV5-1 to TRBJ1-1; 7 positions match TRBD1. J lost 1 base, V lost 6 bases, and 6 bases had no gene match. The CDR3 extends over 14 amino acids. Per the germline V gene, CDR1 is SGHRS and CDR2 is YFSETQ. The CDR3 protein is CASKEGAWNTEAFF. Here the CDR3 DNA reads TGCGCCAGCAAGGAGGGGGCTTGGAACACTGAAGCTTTCTTT.

The chain is built from TRBV4-2 and TRBJ1-5; D not certain. The CDR3 has 15 amino acids. CDR1 is LGHNA, CDR2 YNFKEQ, per germline. Trimming took off 1 base at V and 4 bases at J, with 11 bases between the two ends. This chain's CDR3 is CASSQGVGSNQPQHF. DNA of the CDR3: TGTGCCAGCAGCCAAGGGGTTGGGTCGAATCAGCCCCAGCATTTT.

V is TRBV16 and J is TRBJ2-7, with TRBD1 matching over 11 bases. Germline trimming cut 4 bases from V and 2 bases from J; bases unmatched to any gene: 7. The CDR3 runs 16 residues. Germline V lookup: CDR1 KGHSY, CDR2 FQNENV. The CDR3: CASSLIPGQGAYEQYF. DNA of the CDR3: TGTGCCAGCAGCCTCATCCCGGGACAGGGGGCCTACGAGCAGTACTTC.

This clone was seen only once. The chain is built from TRBV27 and TRBJ1-1; weak D call: TRBD1 (5 bases). Germline CDR1 reads MNHEY; CDR2 reads SMNVEV (reference sequence). V lost 3 bases and J lost 1, with 15 bases in between. The CDR3 is 16 residues long. CDR3 sequence reads: CASSFGPVGGNTEAFF. The CDR3 DNA sequence: TGTGCCAGCAGTTTCGGGCCAGTTGGGGGGAACACTGAAGCTTTCTTT.

This chain links TRBV7-3 with TRBJ1-5; tentative D call: TRBD1 (6 bases). The ends were cut back, 1 base at V and 5 bases at J, with 6 bases in the middle. Germline V gives CDR1 SGHTA, CDR2 FQGTGA. This CDR3 is built from 13 residues. The chain's CDR3 is CASSLNRDQPQHF. For the CDR3, the DNA is TGTGCCAGCAGCTTAAACAGGGATCAGCCCCAGCATTTT.

The rearrangement links TRBV9 to TRBJ2-3; 7 bases are a match to TRBD2. The CDR3 has 16 amino acids. CDR1 is SGDLS and CDR2 is YYNGEE in the germline V gene. V shed 4 bases and J 2 bases; nucleotides not matched to a gene: 10. The CDR3 loop reads CASSPRGGGPTDTQYF. The CDR3 DNA reads TGTGCCAGCAGCCCCCGTGGGGGAGGGCCCACAGATACGCAGTATTTT.

The CDR3: CASSQTPTGNTEAFF. As DNA, the CDR3 is TGTGCCAGCAGCCAAACACCGACGGGGAACACTGAAGCTTTCTTT. The V and J genes are TRBV6-5 and TRBJ1-1; D uncertain. Germline-derived CDR1 and CDR2 are MNHEY and SVGAGI. V was clipped by 6 bases and J by 1 base, with 15 bases between them. CDR3 length equals 15 residues.

The J gene is TRBJ2-5, the V gene TRBV7-9, with D possibly TRBD2 on 5 matching bases. This CDR3 region has 15 residues. V was clipped by 8 bases and J by 3 bases, with 19 bases between them. Germline-derived CDR1 and CDR2 are SEHNR and FQNEAQ (reference sequence). The CDR3 DNA follows: TGTGCCAGCGGCGTACGGGATACACTAAAAGAGACCCAGTACTTC. This gives the protein CASGVRDTLKETQYF.

This chain connects TRBV6-4 to TRBJ2-5; TRBD2 aligns across 12 bases. The junction had 5 bases not matched to a gene; V was cut back by 10 bases and J by 5 bases. Germline CDR1 is MRHNA and CDR2 is SNTAGT. The CDR3 is 13 amino acids. The CDR3 DNA follows: TGTGCCAACACTAGCGGGAGGAGGGAGACCCAGTACTTC. It yields the protein CANTSGRRETQYF.

This chain links TRBV21-1 with TRBJ2-1; TRBD2 was called by the table and not checked on the DNA. TRBV21-1 has pseudogene status. The CDR3 spans 15 residues. Written as DNA, the CDR3 is TGTGCCAGCAGCGATAGACGGACTAGCGTCAATGAGCAGTTCTTC. Protein product: CASSDRRTSVNEQFF.

The gene calls are TRBV18 and TRBJ1-2; D is unresolved. V lost 3 bases, J lost 2 bases, and 10 bases lay in between. Per the germline V gene, CDR1 is KGHSH and CDR2 is LQKENI. The CDR3 runs to 14 residues. CDR3 DNA sequence: TGTGCCAGCTCACCGCCTTCGAGGAACTATGGCTACACCTTC. Its translation: CASSPPSRNYGYTF.